This TCR beta chain was identified during a study of blood T cell repertoires in COVID-19. Whole-study context: Nucleic acid was either cDNA or gDNA, and it came from T cells, B-cell-depleted T cells, or PBMCs.

The data were produced by immunoSEQ multiplex PCR, yet TCRdb's version contains in-frame clones alone and is incomplete. The data contain about 290,000 clones, around 85% of them seen just once; the ten biggest clones take up around 4%. Germline V gives CDR1 SGHRS, CDR2 YFSETQ. The V segment lost 5 bases and the J segment 3 bases; nucleotides outside the gene matches: 8. The CDR3 consists of 14 residues. The rearrangement links TRBV5-1 to TRBJ2-7, with 7 nucleotides matching TRBD2. This receptor was obtained from a woman in her forties or fifties with active or convalescent COVID-19. The material sequenced was peripheral blood. The DNA for the CDR3 is TGCGCCAGCAGATGGGGGGAGGGCCTCTACGAGCAGTACTTC. This gives the protein CASRWGEGLYEQYF.